This entry lists 10 T cell receptor beta chains sequenced from one sample in a study of blood T cell repertoires in COVID-19. Produced via immunoSEQ multiplex PCR; TCRdb's table is partial and in-frame only. The sample lists approximately 35,000 clones, approximately 80% occurring once. Sequencing was performed on peripheral blood. Source of these receptors: a man aged 80 or over with acute or convalescent COVID-19.

The chain links TRBV9 to TRBJ2-7; D unclear. CDR1 is SGDLS and CDR2 is YYNGEE in the germline V gene. Trimming pared 0 bases from V and 0 bases from J, leaving 10 bases between. The CDR3 loop spans 15 amino acids. The CDR3 loop is CASSVEPGSSYEQYF. CDR3 nucleotide sequence: TGTGCCAGCAGCGTAGAGCCTGGTAGCTCCTACGAGCAGTACTTC.

The chain couples TRBV13 to TRBJ2-2; TRBD2 matches 9 bases. The CDR3 length is 15 residues. Germline assignment: CDR1 PRHDT and CDR2 FYEKMQ (reference sequence). The trim removed 4 bases at V and 7 bases at J, leaving 7 bases unmatched. CDR3 coding DNA: TGTGCCAGCAGCTCGGGTAGCGGGAGAGGCGGGGAGCTGTTTTTT. Translation gives CASSSGSGRGGELFF.

The chain joins TRBV6-5 to TRBJ2-3, with 9 bases that match TRBD2. J was trimmed by 1 base and V by 2 bases; bases with no gene match: 4. Germline values: CDR1 MNHEY, CDR2 SVGAGI. This CDR3 is 16 amino acids long. CDR3 nucleotide sequence: TGTGCCAGCAGTTACGTAGCGGGAGTGGGCACAGATACGCAGTATTTT. Residues: CASSYVAGVGTDTQYF.

The chain has TRBV5-1 and TRBJ1-3; weak D call: TRBD1 (6 bases). Trimming stripped 4 bases from V and 5 bases from J, with 10 bases between. This CDR3 spans 13 amino acids. CDR1 and CDR2 from the germline V gene are SGHRS and YFSETQ. The CDR3 nucleotides read TGCGCCAGCAGCCCCGGACAGAGAAACACCATATATTTT. Protein sequence: CASSPGQRNTIYF.

The chain joins TRBV4-2 to TRBJ2-1; TRBD2 aligns across 14 bases. Trimming cost V 1 base and J 7 bases; bases outside gene matches: 12. The CDR3 is made up of 19 amino acids. Germline values: CDR1 LGHNA, CDR2 YNFKEQ. This chain's CDR3 is CASSQGTSGGSYRSNEQFF. The CDR3 DNA reads TGTGCCAGCAGCCAAGGGACTAGCGGGGGGTCCTATAGATCAAATGAGCAGTTCTTC.

This clone was observed a single time. The V call is TRBV27, the J call TRBJ1-2, with D perhaps matching TRBD1 (6 bases). V lost 5 bases and J lost 7, with 17 bases in between. CDR1 is MNHEY and CDR2 is SMNVEV in the germline V gene (reference sequence). The CDR3 consists of 14 residues. The CDR3 nucleotides read TGTGCCAGCAGTATAAACAGGGTGACGGGTGGCTACACCTTC. As protein: CASSINRVTGGYTF.

This clone came up once. The CDR3 loop reads CASSNRLSTDTQYF. CDR3 nucleotides: TGTGCCAGTAGTAACCGACTGAGCACAGATACGCAGTATTTT. The rearrangement links TRBV19 to TRBJ2-3; D gene unclear. Germline-derived CDR1 and CDR2 are LNHDA and SQIVND (reference sequence). V lost 4 bases and J lost 0, with 8 bases in between. There are 14 residues in the CDR3.

V and J are TRBV5-1 and TRBJ1-5; a weak D match, TRBD1 (6 bases). Germline CDR1 and CDR2: SGHRS and YFSETQ. The ends were cut back, 0 bases at V and 2 bases at J, with 9 bases in the middle. The CDR3 loop spans 15 amino acids. CDR3: CASSLDPGGNQPQHF. The CDR3 DNA sequence: TGCGCCAGCAGCTTGGATCCAGGGGGCAATCAGCCCCAGCATTTT.

V gene TRBV6-5 combines with J gene TRBJ1-1, with 10 bases matching TRBD1. The CDR3 length is 14 residues. Germline trimming cut 6 bases from V and 5 bases from J; bases unmatched to any gene: 6. From germline, CDR1 is MNHEY and CDR2 SVGAGI. The CDR3 DNA sequence: TGTGCCAGCAGGACAGGGGGCGCGGGAACTGAAGCTTTCTTT. Protein sequence: CASRTGGAGTEAFF.

The chain carries TRBV7-2 and TRBJ2-1, with 10 bases aligning to TRBD2. Per the germline V gene, CDR1 is SGHTA and CDR2 is FQGNSA. This CDR3 region has 18 residues. V dropped 5 bases and J dropped 8; count of bases not matched to a gene: 18. Written as DNA, the CDR3 is TGTGCCAGCAGCCCGAACCTCCCTAGCGGGGGCCCTAGGTATGAGCAGTTCTTC. This gives the protein CASSPNLPSGGPRYEQFF.